This TCR beta chain was sequenced in a study of T-cell memory formation after mild COVID-19. In regard to this clonotype: The target antigen is unknown.

Study-wide results and caveats: Whereas later expanders leaned CD4+, clones contracting day 15 to 85 showed a balanced CD4/CD8 makeup. Those CD4+ clones that contracted were mainly in CM and EM (CD8+ ones in EMRA).

The CDR3 sequence is 14 residues long. CDR1 is LGHDT, CDR2 YNNKEL, per germline (reference sequence). Trimming stripped 4 bases from V and 2 bases from J, with 12 bases between. TCRdb analysed the 5' RACE reads with MiXCR anew, one entry per CDR3 protein. This table has about 500,000 distinct CDR3 sequences, roughly 21% appearing once. The sample comprised PBMCs or a T cell subset sorted from them (not recorded which). This chain links TRBV3-1 with TRBJ2-7, with D possibly TRBD2 on 6 matching bases. The source of this sequence is an adult woman who had mild COVID-19 (a few samples of this study predate the infection). Cell type and time point are not known. The CDR3 protein is CASSRGGGTYEQYF. The CDR3, as DNA: TGTGCCAGCAGCCGGGGAGGAGGCACCTACGAGCAGTACTTC.